These T cell receptor beta chains were read from a single sample in a study of T cells after yellow fever vaccination. MiXCR was run by TCRdb on the 5' RACE reads, yielding one entry per CDR3 protein. The sample includes roughly 150,000 distinct CDR3 sequences, approximately 6.7% of them seen just once. The sequencing used CD4+ T cells sorted from PBMCs, collected less than 6 days after the first yellow fever vaccination. The receptors come from a young man who received the YFV17D yellow fever vaccine. CDR3s include the opening cysteine and the closing phenylalanine or tryptophan. D genes are given only for firm matches. Only some rows state a clone size, as once, few, many or a class for expanded clones.

abundance: few; v_gene: TRBV20-1; j_gene: TRBJ1-2; d_gene: NA; CDR3aa: CSARVGYGYTF; CDR3nt: TGCAGTGCTAGAGTGGGGTATGGCTACACCTTC
abundance: NA; v_gene: TRBV23-1; j_gene: TRBJ2-7; d_gene: TRBD1; CDR3aa: CASSHSRTGEPYEQYF; CDR3nt: TGCGCCAGCAGTCACTCGAGGACAGGGGAACCCTACGAGCAGTACTTC
abundance: NA; v_gene: TRBV20-1; j_gene: TRBJ1-4; d_gene: TRBD1; CDR3aa: CSARSGGTVSNEKLFF; CDR3nt: TGCAGTGCGCGTTCAGGGGGGACAGTCTCAAACGAAAAACTGTTTTTT
abundance: many; v_gene: TRBV29-1; j_gene: TRBJ1-4; d_gene: NA; CDR3aa: CSVEATNEKLFF; CDR3nt: TGCAGCGTTGAGGCAACTAATGAAAAACTGTTTTTT
abundance: many; v_gene: TRBV20-1; j_gene: TRBJ1-5; d_gene: NA; CDR3aa: CSARGGQGQPQHF; CDR3nt: TGCAGTGCTAGAGGTGGGCAGGGACAGCCCCAGCATTTT
abundance: NA; v_gene: TRBV7-6; j_gene: TRBJ2-2; d_gene: NA; CDR3aa: CASSLTLWGNTGELFF; CDR3nt: TGTGCCAGCAGCTTGACCCTTTGGGGGAACACCGGGGAGCTGTTTTTT
abundance: NA; v_gene: TRBV2; j_gene: TRBJ2-1; d_gene: TRBD2; CDR3aa: CASKAGGSYNEQFF; CDR3nt: TGTGCCAGCAAGGCGGGGGGGTCCTACAATGAGCAGTTCTTC
abundance: many; v_gene: TRBV29-1; j_gene: TRBJ1-1; d_gene: NA; CDR3aa: CSVVNPENTEAFF; CDR3nt: TGCAGCGTTGTAAACCCGGAGAACACTGAAGCTTTCTTT
abundance: many; v_gene: TRBV20-1; j_gene: TRBJ2-3; d_gene: NA; CDR3aa: CSAVRDIGTDTQYF; CDR3nt: TGCAGTGCGGTTAGGGACATCGGCACAGATACGCAGTATTTT
abundance: many; v_gene: TRBV6-5; j_gene: TRBJ2-5; d_gene: NA; CDR3aa: CASSYSNPAGGIKETQYF; CDR3nt: TGTGCCAGCAGTTACTCGAATCCGGCAGGGGGGATTAAGGAGACCCAGTACTTC
abundance: few; v_gene: TRBV4-1; j_gene: TRBJ2-5; d_gene: TRBD1; CDR3aa: CASSQPTGGKTQYF; CDR3nt: TGCGCCAGCAGCCAACCTACAGGGGGGAAGACCCAGTACTTC
abundance: many; v_gene: TRBV4-1; j_gene: TRBJ2-5; d_gene: NA; CDR3aa: CASSQEPTYQETQYF; CDR3nt: TGCGCCAGCAGCCAAGAACCCACGTACCAAGAGACCCAGTACTTC
abundance: NA; v_gene: TRBV2; j_gene: TRBJ2-3; d_gene: NA; CDR3aa: CASSELGDRADTQYF; CDR3nt: TGTGCCAGCAGTGAATTGGGGGATAGGGCAGATACGCAGTATTTT
abundance: many; v_gene: TRBV9; j_gene: TRBJ1-6; d_gene: NA; CDR3aa: CASSVLPDSGSPLHF; CDR3nt: TGTGCCAGCAGCGTACTTCCGGACAGCGGGTCACCCCTCCACTTT
abundance: many; v_gene: TRBV12-3/TRBV12-4; j_gene: TRBJ1-5; d_gene: TRBD1; CDR3aa: CASNRQGPNQPQHF; CDR3nt: TGTGCCAGCAATCGACAGGGGCCCAATCAGCCCCAGCATTTT
abundance: few; v_gene: TRBV5-1; j_gene: TRBJ2-5; d_gene: TRBD2; CDR3aa: CASRLGRSGGKQETQYF; CDR3nt: TGCGCCAGCAGGTTGGGGCGAAGCGGGGGGAAACAAGAGACCCAGTACTTC
abundance: many; v_gene: TRBV2; j_gene: TRBJ2-7; d_gene: TRBD2; CDR3aa: CASSPSSGASAEQYF; CDR3nt: TGTGCCAGCAGTCCATCTAGCGGGGCATCTGCCGAGCAGTACTTC
abundance: many; v_gene: TRBV5-1; j_gene: TRBJ2-3; d_gene: TRBD1; CDR3aa: CASSITPPGQGTDTQYF; CDR3nt: TGCGCCAGCAGCATCACACCGCCGGGACAGGGAACAGATACGCAGTATTTT
abundance: few; v_gene: TRBV19; j_gene: TRBJ1-5; d_gene: NA; CDR3aa: CASSLAGFNQPQHF; CDR3nt: TGTGCCAGTAGTCTGGCAGGGTTCAATCAGCCCCAGCATTTT
abundance: many; v_gene: TRBV18; j_gene: TRBJ1-2; d_gene: NA; CDR3aa: CASSPPYTGNYGYTF; CDR3nt: TGTGCCAGCTCACCACCCTACACAGGGAACTATGGCTACACCTTC
abundance: many; v_gene: TRBV5-1; j_gene: TRBJ2-7; d_gene: NA; CDR3aa: CASRPQGPSSYEQYF; CDR3nt: TGCGCCAGCAGACCCCAGGGGCCATCCTCCTACGAGCAGTACTTC
abundance: many; v_gene: TRBV5-1; j_gene: TRBJ2-7; d_gene: TRBD1; CDR3aa: CASSRTGREQYF; CDR3nt: TGCGCCAGCAGCCGGACAGGGCGCGAGCAGTACTTC
abundance: few; v_gene: TRBV7-2; j_gene: TRBJ1-2; d_gene: TRBD1; CDR3aa: CASSLTRDRGQNYGYTF; CDR3nt: TGTGCCAGCAGCTTAACCCGGGACAGGGGGCAGAACTATGGCTACACCTTC
abundance: few; v_gene: TRBV20-1; j_gene: TRBJ2-5; d_gene: NA; CDR3aa: CSARDLGGHQETQYF; CDR3nt: TGCAGTGCTAGAGATCTCGGGGGGCACCAAGAGACCCAGTACTTC
abundance: many; v_gene: TRBV9; j_gene: TRBJ2-2; d_gene: TRBD2; CDR3aa: CASSVGLAGLLYTGELFF; CDR3nt: TGTGCCAGCAGCGTAGGGCTAGCGGGTTTACTTTACACCGGGGAGCTGTTTTTT
abundance: few; v_gene: TRBV20-1; j_gene: TRBJ2-3; d_gene: TRBD2; CDR3aa: CSARPGTTILPKTDTQYF; CDR3nt: TGCAGTGCTAGACCCGGGACTACGATTCTCCCAAAGACGGATACGCAGTATTTT
abundance: many; v_gene: TRBV12-3/TRBV12-4; j_gene: TRBJ2-7; d_gene: NA; CDR3aa: CASSLAQYEQYF; CDR3nt: TGTGCCAGCAGTTTAGCACAGTACGAGCAGTACTTC
abundance: many; v_gene: TRBV5-6; j_gene: TRBJ1-2; d_gene: NA; CDR3aa: CASSLRGVGSYGYTF; CDR3nt: TGTGCCAGCAGTCTGAGGGGGGTTGGAAGCTATGGCTACACCTTC
abundance: many; v_gene: TRBV7-2; j_gene: TRBJ2-7; d_gene: NA; CDR3aa: CASSLARVYEQYF; CDR3nt: TGTGCCAGCAGCTTAGCTCGCGTTTACGAGCAGTACTTC
abundance: few; v_gene: TRBV7-2; j_gene: TRBJ1-2; d_gene: NA; CDR3aa: CASSLARTDLYGYTF; CDR3nt: TGTGCCAGCAGCTTAGCCAGGACAGACCTGTATGGCTACACCTTC
abundance: many; v_gene: TRBV18; j_gene: TRBJ2-3; d_gene: TRBD1; CDR3aa: CASSPSGQGADTQYF; CDR3nt: TGTGCCAGCTCACCATCAGGACAGGGGGCAGATACGCAGTATTTT
abundance: many; v_gene: TRBV5-8; j_gene: TRBJ2-1; d_gene: TRBD2; CDR3aa: CASSTLAGRGNEQFF; CDR3nt: TGTGCCAGCAGCACTCTAGCGGGGCGGGGCAATGAGCAGTTCTTC
abundance: NA; v_gene: TRBV11-2; j_gene: TRBJ2-5; d_gene: NA; CDR3aa: CASHTLGAMQGYDQTQYF; CDR3nt: TGTGCCAGCCATACGTTAGGGGCAATGCAGGGCTACGATCAGACCCAGTACTTC
abundance: NA; v_gene: TRBV10-3; j_gene: TRBJ2-3; d_gene: NA; CDR3aa: CAISESGGTQYF; CDR3nt: TGTGCCATCAGTGAGTCAGGCGGAACGCAGTATTTT
abundance: many; v_gene: TRBV5-1; j_gene: TRBJ2-7; d_gene: NA; CDR3aa: CASSRLPYEQYF; CDR3nt: TGCGCCAGCAGCCGCCTGCCCTACGAGCAGTACTTC
abundance: NA; v_gene: TRBV20-1; j_gene: TRBJ2-4; d_gene: NA; CDR3aa: CSAPRPGGPQIQYF; CDR3nt: TGCAGTGCTCCCCGTCCCGGGGGCCCCCAAATTCAGTACTTC
abundance: many; v_gene: TRBV18; j_gene: TRBJ1-6; d_gene: NA; CDR3aa: CASSPGTQNSPLHF; CDR3nt: TGTGCCAGCTCACCGGGGACACAAAATTCACCCCTCCACTTT
abundance: many; v_gene: TRBV12-3/TRBV12-4; j_gene: TRBJ2-6; d_gene: NA; CDR3aa: CASRQEGGANVLTF; CDR3nt: TGTGCCAGCAGGCAGGAGGGTGGGGCCAACGTCCTGACTTTC
abundance: few; v_gene: TRBV19; j_gene: TRBJ2-3; d_gene: TRBD2; CDR3aa: CASSIVAGGSTDTQYF; CDR3nt: TGTGCCAGTAGTATAGTTGCGGGGGGAAGCACAGATACGCAGTATTTT
abundance: many; v_gene: TRBV12-3/TRBV12-4; j_gene: TRBJ1-5; d_gene: NA; CDR3aa: CASSPGLGLGNQPQHF; CDR3nt: TGTGCCAGCAGCCCGGGACTGGGATTGGGCAATCAGCCCCAGCATTTT
abundance: many; v_gene: TRBV7-2; j_gene: TRBJ1-5; d_gene: TRBD1; CDR3aa: CASSATGGNQPQHF; CDR3nt: TGTGCCAGCAGCGCAACAGGGGGCAATCAGCCCCAGCATTTT